This TCR beta chain comes out of a study of type 1 and type 2 diabetes patients. Genomic DNA was the PCR template. A primer set of 30 forward and 13 reverse primers amplified the CDR3. TCRdb independently ran MiXCR on the multiplex PCR reads; one entry per CDR3 protein. The sample shows some 250,000 distinct CDR3 sequences, 47% of them seen only once. Sequences were obtained from peripheral blood mononuclear cells (PBMCs). The receptor comes from a man between 18 and 29 years old with type 2 diabetes.

Here the CDR3 DNA reads TGTGCCAGCAGCCTAGCGGGAGGGTCCCAGGAGCAGTACTTC. This codes for CASSLAGGSQEQYF. The chain has TRBV11-2 and TRBJ2-7, with 12 bases that match TRBD2. J lost 7 bases, V lost 5 bases, and 6 bases had no gene match. This CDR3 comprises 14 residues. The germline V gene encodes CDR1 SGHAT and CDR2 FQNNGV.